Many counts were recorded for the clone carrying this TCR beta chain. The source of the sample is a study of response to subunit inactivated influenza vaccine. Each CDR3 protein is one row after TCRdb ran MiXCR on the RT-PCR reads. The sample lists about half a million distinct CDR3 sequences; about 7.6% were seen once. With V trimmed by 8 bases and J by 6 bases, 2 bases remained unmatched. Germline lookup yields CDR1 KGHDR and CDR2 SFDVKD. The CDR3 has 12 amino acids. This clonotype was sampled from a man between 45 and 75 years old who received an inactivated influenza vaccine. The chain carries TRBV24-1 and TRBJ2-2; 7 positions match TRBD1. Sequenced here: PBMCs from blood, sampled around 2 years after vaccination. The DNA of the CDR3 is TGTGCCACCAAAGGGGGCCCCGGGGAGCTGTTTTTT. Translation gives CATKGGPGELFF.